Listed below are T cell receptor beta chains from one sample, sequenced in a study of T cells in Graves' hyperthyroidism and ophthalmopathy. One entry per CDR3 protein, called by TCRdb with MiXCR from the multiplex PCR reads. The sample consists of fewer than 850,000 distinct CDR3 sequences, approximately 15% of them appearing once. Sequences were obtained from blood. The origin of the receptors is a man between 45 and 60 years old with Graves' hyperthyroidism. The CDR3 runs from the conserved cysteine through the conserved F or W. Each record gives: clone size, D gene, J gene, V gene, CDR3 protein, CDR3 DNA. The D gene is left open where the match is weak. Clone sizes are given selectively: once, few, many, or a class where the clone is expanded.

few	.	TRBJ1-1	TRBV27	CATSIGMNTEAFF	TGTGCCACTTCGATCGGAATGAACACTGAAGCTTTCTTT
many	TRBD2	TRBJ2-7	TRBV12-3/TRBV12-4	CASSPGLAGLEQYF	TGTGCCAGCAGTCCGGGACTAGCGGGACTCGAGCAGTACTTC
.	TRBD2	TRBJ2-5	TRBV12-3/TRBV12-4	CASSWGPAGGSAETQYF	TGTGCCAGCAGTTGGGGGCCAGCGGGAGGATCGGCAGAGACCCAGTACTTC
many	.	TRBJ2-1	TRBV7-2	CASSLGLGSYNEQFF	TGTGCCAGCAGCTTAGGACTGGGTTCCTACAATGAGCAGTTCTTC
few	.	TRBJ2-5	TRBV4-1	CASSQEYRGTVWVETQYF	TGCGCCAGCAGCCAAGAGTATCGGGGAACAGTTTGGGTGGAGACCCAGTACTTC
many	.	TRBJ1-3	TRBV2	CASGTEGRRIGNTMYF	TGTGCCAGCGGTACCGAGGGACGTAGGATTGGAAACACCATGTATTTT
few	.	TRBJ2-7	TRBV7-2	CASSPNRGLAYEQYF	TGTGCCAGCAGCCCCAACCGGGGGCTAGCCTACGAGCAGTACTTC
few	.	TRBJ2-2	TRBV20-1	CSARDRRGNTGELFF	TGCAGTGCTAGAGATAGAAGGGGGAACACCGGGGAGCTGTTTTTT
.	.	TRBJ2-7	TRBV4-1	CASSQDPGKREQYF	TGCGCCAGCAGCCAAGATCCAGGGAAACGGGAGCAGTACTTC
few	TRBD2	TRBJ2-1	TRBV6-2/TRBV6-3	CASSYGGGTNEQFF	TGTGCCAGCAGTTACGGGGGAGGGACCAATGAGCAGTTCTTC
many	TRBD2	TRBJ2-3	TRBV13	CASSSSGRGAADTQYF	TGTGCCAGCAGCAGTAGCGGGAGGGGTGCCGCAGATACGCAGTATTTT
many	.	TRBJ2-7	TRBV10-3	CAISESSKREAEQYF	TGTGCCATCAGTGAGTCGAGCAAAAGGGAGGCCGAGCAGTACTTC